The source of this T cell receptor (beta chain) is a study of beta chain features in type 1 diabetes. Every isolated RNA sample was fully reverse transcribed, so sequencing captured expressed TCRB transcripts. Read counts averaged roughly 3.7 million for samples of naive, central memory and regulatory T cells. Sequencing used immunoSEQ multiplex PCR; TCRdb keeps in-frame clones, though not all of them. The profile shows around 280,000 clones, 7% to 9% of them singletons. Between the trimmed V and J ends, which lost 5 bases and 5 bases, there was a span of 10 bases. This CDR3 contains 13 residues. Germline CDR1 reads GTSNPN; CDR2 reads SVGIG (reference sequence).

The rearrangement links TRBV30 to TRBJ1-6; perhaps TRBD1 as D (6 bases). This TCR was sampled from a woman under 30 in good health. Sequences were obtained from central memory CD4+ T cells from blood. The DNA of the CDR3 is TGTGCCTGGGAAGGGGGGCATAATTCACCCCTCCACTTT. Protein sequence: CAWEGGHNSPLHF.